Shown below are 9 T cell receptor beta chains from a single sample sequenced in a study of blood T cell repertoires in COVID-19. Method: immunoSEQ multiplex PCR; TCRdb's copy keeps in-frame clones and lacks some. The sample has approximately 250,000 clones, roughly 84% seen once. Sequencing was performed on peripheral blood. The source is a woman aged 40 to 55 who had recovered from COVID-19.

The chain uses TRBV6-5 and TRBJ1-4; TRBD1 might be the D (6 bases). V lost 3 bases to trimming and J lost 7 bases, with 15 bases between them. In germline, CDR1 is MNHEY, CDR2 SVGAGI. The CDR3 consists of 15 residues. The chain's CDR3 is CASSYSGGQTEKLFF. CDR3 DNA: TGTGCCAGCAGTTATTCCGGGGGGCAGACTGAAAAACTGTTTTTT.

The V call is TRBV3-1 (or the pseudogene TRBV3-2), the J call TRBJ1-1; D unresolved. Deletions cut 5 bases from V and 0 bases from J, with 16 bases between. The germline gives CDR1 LGHDT, CDR2 YNNKEL (reference sequence). This CDR3 comprises 16 residues. CDR3 DNA: TGTGCCAGCAGCAGCTCCACCCTTGGGCTGAACACTGAAGCTTTCTTT. It translates to CASSSSTLGLNTEAFF.

The chain has TRBV28 and TRBJ1-4; D not resolved. Germline V lookup: CDR1 MDHEN, CDR2 SYDVKM. V dropped 4 bases and J dropped 7 bases, with 7 bases sitting between them. CDR3 length: 12 amino acids. CDR3 DNA sequence: TGTGCCAGCAGTTCCCACGGTGAAAAACTGTTTTTT. Translation gives CASSSHGEKLFF.

V usage is TRBV7-9 and J usage is TRBJ2-1, with D possibly TRBD2 on 6 matching bases. Germline CDR1 reads SEHNR; CDR2 reads FQNEAQ (reference sequence). This CDR3 comprises 15 residues. Trimming pared 5 bases from V and 4 bases from J, leaving 15 bases between. DNA of the CDR3: TGTGCCAGCAGCAGCACCGGGACTCCTTACAATGAGCAGTTCTTC. Translated, it gives CASSSTGTPYNEQFF.

The chain combines TRBV5-4 with TRBJ2-7; 7 nucleotides match TRBD1. This CDR3 has 14 residues. Germline CDR1 reads SGHNT; CDR2 reads YYREEE (reference sequence). V gave up 4 bases and J gave up 1 base; unmatched junction bases: 5. CDR3 nucleotides: TGTGCCAGCAGCGCTTGGGGACAGTCCTACGAGCAGTACTTC. Translation: CASSAWGQSYEQYF.

The J gene is TRBJ2-3, the V gene TRBV20-1; 7 bases align to TRBD2. The germline V gene has CDR1 DFQATT and CDR2 SNEGSKA (reference sequence). V shed 3 bases, J shed 3 bases, and the junction held 6 bases outside the gene matches. The CDR3 contains 14 residues. CDR3 nucleotide sequence: TGCAGTGCTAGTTGGGGGGGTGGTACAGATACGCAGTATTTT. Translated: CSASWGGGTDTQYF.

This chain connects TRBV6-5 to TRBJ1-4; D is perhaps TRBD1 (6 bases). The CDR3 has 14 amino acids. V dropped 6 bases and J dropped 8 bases, with 16 bases sitting between them. Germline loops: CDR1 MNHEY, CDR2 SVGAGI. The CDR3 nucleotides read TGTGCCAGCAGATCAGGGGAAAGGGGGGAAAAACTGTTTTTT. Translation: CASRSGERGEKLFF.

The chain is built from TRBV7-2 and TRBJ2-1; TRBD2 agrees at 8 bases. CDR1 and CDR2 from the germline V gene are SGHTA and FQGNSA. Trimming removed 5 bases from V and 9 bases from J; junction bases left unmatched: 12. CDR3 length: 15 amino acids. The CDR3 protein is CASSLGAGGRGEQFF. In DNA form, the CDR3 reads TGTGCCAGCAGCCTAGGGGCGGGGGGCCGTGGTGAGCAGTTCTTC.

The chain links TRBV11-2 to TRBJ1-1; tentatively, D is TRBD1 (6 bases). With 5 bases removed from V and 2 bases from J, the gap between germline ends came to 9 bases. The V gene's germline CDR1 is SGHAT and CDR2 FQNNGV. This CDR3 is 13 amino acids long. CDR3 protein: CASSTQGNTEAFF. For the CDR3, the DNA is TGTGCCAGCAGCACACAGGGAAACACTGAAGCTTTCTTT.